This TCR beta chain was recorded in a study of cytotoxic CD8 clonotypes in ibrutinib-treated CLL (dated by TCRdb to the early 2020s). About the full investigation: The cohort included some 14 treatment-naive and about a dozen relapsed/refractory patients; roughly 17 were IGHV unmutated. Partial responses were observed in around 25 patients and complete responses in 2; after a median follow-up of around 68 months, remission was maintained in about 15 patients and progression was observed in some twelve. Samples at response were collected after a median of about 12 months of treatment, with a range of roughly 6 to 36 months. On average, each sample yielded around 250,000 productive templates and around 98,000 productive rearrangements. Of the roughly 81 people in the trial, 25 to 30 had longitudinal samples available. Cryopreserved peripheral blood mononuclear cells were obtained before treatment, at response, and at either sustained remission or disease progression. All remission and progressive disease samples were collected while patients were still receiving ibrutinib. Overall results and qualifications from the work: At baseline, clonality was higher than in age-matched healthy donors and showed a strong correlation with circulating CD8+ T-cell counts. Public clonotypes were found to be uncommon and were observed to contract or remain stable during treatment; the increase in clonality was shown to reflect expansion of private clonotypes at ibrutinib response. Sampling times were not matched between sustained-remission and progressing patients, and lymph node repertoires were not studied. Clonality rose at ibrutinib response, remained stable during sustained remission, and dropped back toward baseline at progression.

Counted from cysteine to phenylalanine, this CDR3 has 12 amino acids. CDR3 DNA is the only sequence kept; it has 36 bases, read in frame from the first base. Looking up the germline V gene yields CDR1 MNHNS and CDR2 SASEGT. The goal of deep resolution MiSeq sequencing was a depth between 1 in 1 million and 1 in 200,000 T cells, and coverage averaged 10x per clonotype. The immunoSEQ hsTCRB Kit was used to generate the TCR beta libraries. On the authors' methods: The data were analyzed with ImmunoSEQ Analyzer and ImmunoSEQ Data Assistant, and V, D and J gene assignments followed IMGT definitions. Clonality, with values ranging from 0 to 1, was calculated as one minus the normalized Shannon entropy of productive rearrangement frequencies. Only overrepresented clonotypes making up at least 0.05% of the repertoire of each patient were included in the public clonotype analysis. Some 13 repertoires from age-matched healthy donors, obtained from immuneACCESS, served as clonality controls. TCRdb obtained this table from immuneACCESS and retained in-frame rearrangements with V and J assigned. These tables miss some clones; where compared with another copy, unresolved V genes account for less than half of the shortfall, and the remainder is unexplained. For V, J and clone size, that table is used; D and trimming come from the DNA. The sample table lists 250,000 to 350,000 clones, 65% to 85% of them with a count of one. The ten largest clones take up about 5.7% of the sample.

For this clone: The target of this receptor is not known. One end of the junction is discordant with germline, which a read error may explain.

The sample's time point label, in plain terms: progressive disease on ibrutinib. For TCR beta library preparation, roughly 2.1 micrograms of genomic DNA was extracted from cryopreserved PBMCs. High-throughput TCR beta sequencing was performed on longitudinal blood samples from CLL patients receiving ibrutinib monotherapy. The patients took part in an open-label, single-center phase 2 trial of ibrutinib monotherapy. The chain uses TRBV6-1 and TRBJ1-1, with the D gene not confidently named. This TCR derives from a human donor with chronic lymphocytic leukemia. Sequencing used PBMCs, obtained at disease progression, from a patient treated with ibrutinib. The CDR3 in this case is CASSEQASDAFF. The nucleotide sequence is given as TGTGCCAGCAGTGAACAGGCATCTGATGCTTTCTTT.